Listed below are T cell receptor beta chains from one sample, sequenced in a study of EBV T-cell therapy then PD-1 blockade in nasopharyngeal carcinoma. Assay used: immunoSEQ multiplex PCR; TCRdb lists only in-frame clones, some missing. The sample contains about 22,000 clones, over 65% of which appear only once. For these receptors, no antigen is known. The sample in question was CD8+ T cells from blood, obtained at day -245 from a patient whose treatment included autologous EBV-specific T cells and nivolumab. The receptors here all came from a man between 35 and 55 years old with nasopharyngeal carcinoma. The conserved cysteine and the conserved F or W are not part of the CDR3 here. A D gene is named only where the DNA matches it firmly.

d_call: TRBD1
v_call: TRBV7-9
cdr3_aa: ASSPGQTYEQY

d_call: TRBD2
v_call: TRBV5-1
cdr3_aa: ASSPGTSLSSYNEQF

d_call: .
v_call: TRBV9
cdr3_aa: ASSVDPSSAAVVWGEQF

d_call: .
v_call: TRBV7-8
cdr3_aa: ASSLEGYSNQPQH

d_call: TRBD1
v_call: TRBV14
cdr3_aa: ASSLGTGGRTEAF

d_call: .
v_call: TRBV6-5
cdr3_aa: ASGFTGSFTDTQY

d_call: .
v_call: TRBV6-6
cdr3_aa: ASSWVTGELF

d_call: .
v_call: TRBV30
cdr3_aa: AWSGDTNQPQH

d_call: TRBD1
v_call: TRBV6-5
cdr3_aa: ASSRQTGESQPQH

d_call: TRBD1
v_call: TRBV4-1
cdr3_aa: ASSLAGGRQETQY

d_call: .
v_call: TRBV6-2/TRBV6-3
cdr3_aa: ASSYSWGGRRTQY

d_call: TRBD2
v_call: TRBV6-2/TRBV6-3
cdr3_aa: ASSLAGGPQETQY

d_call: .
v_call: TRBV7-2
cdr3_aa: ASSLGPVGQPQH

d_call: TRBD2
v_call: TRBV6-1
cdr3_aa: ASSEFSGGQETQY

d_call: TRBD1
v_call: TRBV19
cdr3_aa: ATGTGGNEQY

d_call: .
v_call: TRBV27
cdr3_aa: ASRVAGSKNIQY

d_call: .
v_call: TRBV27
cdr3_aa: ASTKNRVYGYT

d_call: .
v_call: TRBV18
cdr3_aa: ASSPPWGAVADTQY

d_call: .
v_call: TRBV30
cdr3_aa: AWTGRWTSPGELF

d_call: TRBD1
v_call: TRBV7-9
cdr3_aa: ASSYRDSRADTQY

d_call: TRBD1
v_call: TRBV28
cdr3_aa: ASSLNLQGDEQY

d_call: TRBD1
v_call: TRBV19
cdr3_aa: ASSYSPGQDYEQY

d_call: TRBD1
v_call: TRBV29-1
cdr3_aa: SIWDRGDAGELF

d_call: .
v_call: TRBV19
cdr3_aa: ASSQHGTYEQY

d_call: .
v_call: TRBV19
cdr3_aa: ASGVNYGYT

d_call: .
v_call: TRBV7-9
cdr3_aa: ASSDGTGELF

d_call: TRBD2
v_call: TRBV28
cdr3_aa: ASSLFGGAGDTQY

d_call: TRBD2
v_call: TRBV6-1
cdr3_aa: ASSLLAGGYNEQF

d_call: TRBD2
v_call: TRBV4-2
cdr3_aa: ASSNRLAGGFSETQY

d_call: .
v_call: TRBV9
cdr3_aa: ASSPRYVQAGELF

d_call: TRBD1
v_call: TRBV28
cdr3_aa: ASSLTGNYGYT

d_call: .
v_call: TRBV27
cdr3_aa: ASSFTRGNSPLH

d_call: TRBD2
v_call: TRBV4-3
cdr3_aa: ASSQEGLAGAWEQF

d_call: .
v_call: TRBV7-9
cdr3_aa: ASSLTHAGNQPQH

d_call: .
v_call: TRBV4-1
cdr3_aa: ASSQARTSYNSPLH

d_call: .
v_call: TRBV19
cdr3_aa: ASSQDRRGNDYGYT

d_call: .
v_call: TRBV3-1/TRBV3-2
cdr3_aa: ASSQGTYHTGELF

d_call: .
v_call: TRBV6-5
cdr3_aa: ASSYSLIAGDTQY

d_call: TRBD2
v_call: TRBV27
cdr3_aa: ASSLSLSGGGPGQY

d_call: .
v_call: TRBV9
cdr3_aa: ASSRYTGELF

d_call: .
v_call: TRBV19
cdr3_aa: ASSIWGSYNSPLH

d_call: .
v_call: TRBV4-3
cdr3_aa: ASSHGGGLKGELF

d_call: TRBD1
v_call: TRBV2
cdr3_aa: ASSESGQGALIETQY

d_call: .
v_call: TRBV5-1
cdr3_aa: ASSLLGGRETQY

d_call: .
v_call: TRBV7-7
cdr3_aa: ASSLGSLGAYEQY

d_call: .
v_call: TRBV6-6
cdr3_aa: ASSSSATGELF

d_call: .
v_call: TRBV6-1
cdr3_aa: ASSEHKGNSPLH

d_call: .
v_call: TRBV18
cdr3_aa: ASSPPQGRGTQY

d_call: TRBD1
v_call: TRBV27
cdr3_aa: ASSIWDREQDTQY

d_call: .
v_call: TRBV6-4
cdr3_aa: ASSDSSSRGPDTQY

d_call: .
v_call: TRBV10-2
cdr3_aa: ASSFGAGEGYT

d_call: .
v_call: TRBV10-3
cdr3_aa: AISDEGPTGELF

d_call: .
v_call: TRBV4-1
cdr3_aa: ASSQVGDEKLF

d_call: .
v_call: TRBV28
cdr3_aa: ASRPGLSQETQY

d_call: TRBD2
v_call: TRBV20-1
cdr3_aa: SAAGGYEQY

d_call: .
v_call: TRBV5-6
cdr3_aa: ASSLGVQGEGYGYT

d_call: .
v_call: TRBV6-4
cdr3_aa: ASSDGPAEGSGELF

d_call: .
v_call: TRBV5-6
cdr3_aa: ASSSSWYEQY

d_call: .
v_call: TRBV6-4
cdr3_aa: ASSEGLASTDTQY

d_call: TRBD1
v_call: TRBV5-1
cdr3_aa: ASSLGGQGYEQY